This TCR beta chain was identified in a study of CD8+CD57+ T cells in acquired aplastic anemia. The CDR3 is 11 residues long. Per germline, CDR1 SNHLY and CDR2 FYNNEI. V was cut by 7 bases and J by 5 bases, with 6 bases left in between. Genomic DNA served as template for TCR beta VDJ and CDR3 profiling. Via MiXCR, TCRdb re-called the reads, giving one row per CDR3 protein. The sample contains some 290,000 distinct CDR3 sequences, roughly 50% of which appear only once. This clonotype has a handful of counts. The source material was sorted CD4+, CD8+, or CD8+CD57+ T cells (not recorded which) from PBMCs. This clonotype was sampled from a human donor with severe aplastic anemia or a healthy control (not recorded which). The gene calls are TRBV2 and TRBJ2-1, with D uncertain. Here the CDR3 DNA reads TGTGCCAGCACCGACAACAATGAGCAGTTCTTC. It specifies CASTDNNEQFF. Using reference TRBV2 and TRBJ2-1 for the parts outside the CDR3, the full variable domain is EPEVTQTPSHQVTQMGQEVILRCVPISNHLYFYWYRQILGQKVEFLVSFYNNEISEKSEIFDDQFSVERPDGSNFTLKIRSTKLEDSAMYFCASTDNNEQFFGPGTRLTVL.